The 5 T cell receptor beta chains listed next were all sequenced from one sample in a study of cytomegalovirus exposure and HLA in healthy donors. The study ran its PCR with 60 Vbeta and 13 Jbeta primers. TCRdb's copy holds only in-frame clones and misses some; the assay was immunoSEQ multiplex PCR. Found here are about 170,000 clones; the top ten clones hold 0.75% to 0.85%. Sequencing input: PBMCs. Receptors were obtained from a woman aged 18 to 35 in good health and CMV-seropositive.

The chain is built from TRBV6-5 and TRBJ2-2; possibly TRBD2 for D (6 bases). Germline-derived CDR1 and CDR2 are MNHEY and SVGAGI. With 6 bases removed from V and 1 base from J, the gap between germline ends came to 12 bases. The CDR3 loop spans 15 amino acids. The CDR3 sequence: CASRPSGLNTGELFF. As DNA, the CDR3 is TGTGCCAGCAGACCAAGCGGGTTGAACACCGGGGAGCTGTTTTTT.

This chain joins TRBV6-1 and TRBJ2-7, with TRBD2 matching 12 bases. The CDR3 contains 16 residues. With V trimmed by 2 bases and J by 8 bases, 10 bases remained unmatched. Germline V gene data show CDR1 as MNHNS and CDR2 as SASEGT. CDR3 nucleotides: TGTGCCAGCAGTGAAAGCGGGCTAGCGGGAGGGCCTCAGCAGTACTTC. It yields the protein CASSESGLAGGPQQYF.

The chain couples TRBV6-6 to TRBJ2-7; D is perhaps TRBD1 (5 bases). This CDR3 has 15 amino acids. CDR1 MNHNY and CDR2 SVGAGI come from the germline V gene (reference sequence). Deletions cut 4 bases from V and 0 bases from J, with 13 bases between. The CDR3 region has the DNA TGTGCCAGCAGTTCCCCGGACAACAGCTCCTACGAGCAGTACTTC. Protein product: CASSSPDNSSYEQYF.

V and J are TRBV7-9 and TRBJ1-3; D remains ambiguous. The germline CDR1 and CDR2 sequences are SEHNR and FQNEAQ (reference sequence). This CDR3 has 18 residues. Trimming took 4 bases from V and 0 from J, leaving 19 bases between them. DNA of the CDR3: TGTGCCAGCAGCTCCCCTGCGGGCAGATCGCTCTCTGGAAACACCATATATTTT. This translates into CASSSPAGRSLSGNTIYF.

This chain uses TRBV5-4 with TRBJ1-1; 10 nucleotides match TRBD1. V dropped 3 bases and J dropped 1; count of bases not matched to a gene: 0. Germline values: CDR1 SGHNT, CDR2 YYREEE (reference sequence). CDR3 size: 14 residues. CDR3 DNA sequence: TGTGCCAGCAGCTGGGACAGGGGGAACACTGAAGCTTTCTTT. Its translation: CASSWDRGNTEAFF.